What follows are 10 T cell receptor beta chains derived from one specimen sequenced in a study of early T cells in non-severe SARS-CoV-2 infection. TCRdb reanalysed the 5' RACE reads using MiXCR and keeps one entry per CDR3 protein. Of roughly 80,000 distinct CDR3 sequences in the sample, about 11% were seen once. The specimen was whole blood, collected at baseline. The receptors come from an adult who was a healthcare worker with PCR-confirmed SARS-CoV-2 infection or an uninfected control (not recorded which).

The rearrangement uses TRBV7-9 and TRBJ1-2; D gene uncertain. This CDR3 has 16 residues. The V gene's germline CDR1 is SEHNR and CDR2 FQNEAQ (reference sequence). Deletions cut 6 bases from V and 0 bases from J, with 17 bases between. Here the CDR3 reads CASRDGKTRANYGYTF. The CDR3 region has the DNA TGTGCCAGCAGGGACGGAAAGACCCGAGCTAACTATGGCTACACCTTC.

This clonotype has a handful of counts. The chain uses TRBV29-1 and TRBJ2-7; TRBD1 aligns across 7 bases. This CDR3 is 14 amino acids long. The junction had 6 bases not matched to a gene; V was cut back by 1 base and J by 3 bases. The V gene's germline CDR1 is SQVTM and CDR2 ANQGSEA. Written as DNA, the CDR3 is TGCAGCGTTGAAGCCCCGGGACAGATCTACGAGCAGTACTTC. Its protein is CSVEAPGQIYEQYF.

The rearrangement uses TRBV5-4 and TRBJ1-2; weak D call: TRBD1 (5 bases). The CDR3 length is 14 residues. Trimming removed 0 bases at V and 8 bases at J, with 14 bases between. Germline loops: CDR1 SGHNT, CDR2 YYREEE (reference sequence). The CDR3 nucleotides read TGTGCCAGCAGCTTGGTGGGGCAGGGTGACGGCTACACCTTC. It codes for CASSLVGQGDGYTF.

This rearrangement joins TRBV30 to TRBJ2-7, with TRBD2 identical over 10 bases. The V segment lost 2 bases and the J segment 5 bases; nucleotides outside the gene matches: 6. The CDR3 totals 14 residues. Looked up from germline, CDR1 is GTSNPN and CDR2 is SVGIG (reference sequence). This chain's CDR3 is CAWSTGLAGDEQYF. CDR3 sequence (DNA): TGTGCCTGGAGTACTGGGCTAGCGGGGGACGAGCAGTACTTC.

This clonotype was found many times. The chain employs TRBV3-1 and TRBJ1-6; D is perhaps TRBD1 (6 bases). Germline loops: CDR1 LGHDT, CDR2 YNNKEL (reference sequence). The V end lost 4 bases, the J end lost 7 bases, and 17 bases lay between the germline ends. CDR3 length equals 16 residues. The CDR3 nucleotides are TGTGCCAGCAGCCCCCTTCTTGGGACAACCAATTCACCCCTCCACTTT. Its protein is CASSPLLGTTNSPLHF.

The rearrangement links TRBV6-5 to TRBJ1-2, with D possibly matching TRBD1 (5 bases). There are 15 residues in the CDR3. Germline lookup yields CDR1 MNHEY and CDR2 SVGAGI. Trimming pared 5 bases from V and 0 bases from J, leaving 13 bases between. In DNA form, the CDR3 reads TGTGCCAGCAGTCCCGCCAGGGATCCTAACTATGGCTACACCTTC. Translation: CASSPARDPNYGYTF.

The V gene is TRBV3-1, the J gene TRBJ2-1; weak D call: TRBD1 (6 bases). Germline CDR1 LGHDT, CDR2 YNNKEL (reference sequence). This CDR3 is 12 amino acids long. V lost 1 base to trimming and J lost 13 bases, with 11 bases between them. The chain's CDR3 is CASSQVQGRQFF. The CDR3 DNA reads as TGTGCCAGCAGCCAAGTCCAGGGGCGCCAGTTCTTC.

This clonotype occurred a few times. The chain has TRBV20-1 and TRBJ2-3, with D hard to call. Germline CDR1 is DFQATT and CDR2 is SNEGSKA (reference sequence). The V end was cut by 0 bases, the J end by 2 bases, with 15 bases between. The CDR3 runs to 16 residues. DNA for the CDR3: TGCAGTGCTAGAGATTGGGCAGACCGACCCACAGATACGCAGTATTTT. It yields the protein CSARDWADRPTDTQYF.

The V gene is TRBV5-4, the J gene TRBJ1-2, with a possible D match to TRBD1 (5 bases). V was shortened by 1 base and J by 8 bases, with 9 bases between the two germline ends. CDR1 SGHNT and CDR2 YYREEE come from the germline V gene (reference sequence). The CDR3 has 12 residues. CDR3 sequence reads: CASSLQAGGYTF. CDR3 bases: TGTGCCAGCAGCTTGCAGGCAGGGGGCTACACCTTC.

Only a few counts were recorded for this clonotype. The V and J genes are TRBV5-6 and TRBJ1-1; maybe TRBD1 (6 bases). V lost 5 bases and J lost 7, with 18 bases in between. Germline CDR1 SGHDT, CDR2 YYEEEE. The CDR3 sequence is 14 residues long. The chain's CDR3 is CASRPSDRRIEAFF. CDR3 bases: TGTGCCAGCAGGCCCTCCGACAGGAGAATTGAAGCTTTCTTT.